This T cell receptor (beta chain) emerged from a study of blood T cell repertoires in COVID-19. This clone was counted once. Methods used by the authors: For nucleated cells, counts were estimated from reference gene primer amplification. Data came from immunoSEQ multiplex PCR; TCRdb stores just in-frame clones and leaves some out. V and J calls plus clone size are reproduced from that table; the DNA served to infer D and trimming. The sample shows 250,000 to 350,000 clones, 70% to 90% of them seen only once. Germline lookup yields CDR1 MNHEY and CDR2 SVGAGI. The V segment lost 8 bases and the J segment 10 bases; nucleotides outside the gene matches: 7. The CDR3 has 12 amino acids.

The chain is built from TRBV6-5 and TRBJ2-1, with 8 positions matching TRBD1. The material sequenced was peripheral blood. The TCR comes from a woman aged 70-85 years with COVID-19, enrolled during active disease. CDR3 sequence reads: CASLTGEREQFF. The CDR3 nucleotides are TGTGCCAGCCTGACAGGGGAGCGGGAGCAGTTCTTC.